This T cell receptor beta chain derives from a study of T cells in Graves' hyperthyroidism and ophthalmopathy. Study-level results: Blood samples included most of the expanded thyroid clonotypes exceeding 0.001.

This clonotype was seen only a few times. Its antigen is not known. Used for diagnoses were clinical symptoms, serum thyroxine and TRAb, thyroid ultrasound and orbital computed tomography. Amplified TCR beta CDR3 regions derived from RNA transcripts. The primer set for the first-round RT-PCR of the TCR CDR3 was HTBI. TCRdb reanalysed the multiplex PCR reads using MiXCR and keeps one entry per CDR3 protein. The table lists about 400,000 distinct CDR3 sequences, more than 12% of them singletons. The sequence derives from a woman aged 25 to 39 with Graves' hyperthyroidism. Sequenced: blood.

The CDR3 loop reads CASSVVPSGSLDTQYF. The DNA of the CDR3 is TGTGCCAGCAGCGTAGTTCCTAGCGGGAGTTTGGATACGCAGTATTTT. This chain joins TRBV9 and TRBJ2-3, with 10 bases fitting TRBD2. After removal of 0 bases from V and 6 bases from J, the junction contained 7 bases not matched to a gene. Germline V gene data show CDR1 as SGDLS and CDR2 as YYNGEE. This CDR3 contains 16 residues.